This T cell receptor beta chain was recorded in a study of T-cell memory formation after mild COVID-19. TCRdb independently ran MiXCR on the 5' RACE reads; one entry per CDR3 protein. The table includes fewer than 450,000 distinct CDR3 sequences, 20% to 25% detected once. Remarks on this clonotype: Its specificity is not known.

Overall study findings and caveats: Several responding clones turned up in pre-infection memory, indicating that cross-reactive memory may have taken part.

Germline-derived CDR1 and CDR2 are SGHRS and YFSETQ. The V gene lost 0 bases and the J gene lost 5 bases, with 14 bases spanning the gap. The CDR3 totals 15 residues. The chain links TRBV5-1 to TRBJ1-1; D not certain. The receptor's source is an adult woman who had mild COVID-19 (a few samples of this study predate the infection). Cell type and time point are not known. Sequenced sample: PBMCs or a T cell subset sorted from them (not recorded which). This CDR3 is CASSLDRVAGTEAFF. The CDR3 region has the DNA TGCGCCAGCAGCTTGGATCGGGTGGCAGGAACTGAAGCTTTCTTT.